This is a list of T cell receptor beta chains from one sample in a study of Ad26.COV2.S vaccination and SARS-CoV-2 variants. Assay used: immunoSEQ multiplex PCR; TCRdb lists only in-frame clones, some missing. The sample has 290,000 or so clones; about 90% are singletons. This sample comprised peripheral blood, obtained in a trial of Ad26.COV2.S vaccine versus placebo. The receptors stem from a person aged 18-60 years who received the Ad26.COV2.S COVID-19 vaccine or a placebo. Both conserved end residues are part of each CDR3. The D gene is left open where the match is weak. Expanded clones get a size class; other rows say once, few or many, or leave the size out.

clone_size	j_call	v_call	d_call	cdr3_nt	cdr3_aa
-	TRBJ2-7	TRBV14	-	TGTGCCAGCAGCCATCTGGGAGTCCGCCAAGGCGAGCAGTACTTC	CASSHLGVRQGEQYF
once	TRBJ2-7	TRBV30	-	TGTGCCTGGAGTAAATTTACAGGATCCGAGCAGTACTTC	CAWSKFTGSEQYF
once	TRBJ1-2	TRBV9	-	TGTGCCAGCAGCGTAGGATCTCAGGGAAGCGGCTACACCTTC	CASSVGSQGSGYTF
-	TRBJ2-5	TRBV19	-	TGTGCCAGTAGCGGAGGGGGGACTCTTCAAGAGACCCAGTACTTC	CASSGGGTLQETQYF
-	TRBJ2-1	TRBV7-2	-	TGTGCCAGCAGCCCAAGGGACCTGTATGTTGAGCAGTTCTTC	CASSPRDLYVEQFF
-	TRBJ2-7	TRBV29-1	TRBD2	TGCAGCGTTGTCCAGACTAGCGGGAATTCCTACGAGCAGTACTTC	CSVVQTSGNSYEQYF
-	TRBJ2-7	TRBV7-9	-	TGTGCCAGCAGCTTAACCCTCCGCGAGCAGTACTTC	CASSLTLREQYF
many	TRBJ2-2	TRBV5-8	-	TGTGCCAGCAGCTTGGCAGGGTCCACCGGGGAGCTGTTTTTT	CASSLAGSTGELFF
-	TRBJ1-1	TRBV6-5	-	TGTGCCAGCAGTTACCGAAAGGGGTGGGGAAACACTGAAGCTTTCTTT	CASSYRKGWGNTEAFF
-	TRBJ2-2	TRBV11-2	-	TGTGCCAGCAGCTTATGGGGGGGCTCCGGGGAGCTGTTTTTT	CASSLWGGSGELFF
-	TRBJ1-5	TRBV1	-	TGCACCGGCCGCGGGCCCCAGCATTTT	CTGRGPQHF
-	TRBJ1-1	TRBV19	-	TGTGCCAGTGGGGGCCGGACAGCCGCTTATCGGACTGAAGCTTTCTTT	CASGGRTAAYRTEAFF
-	TRBJ1-4	TRBV18	TRBD1	TGTGCCAGCTCACTGGGACAGGGAGGTGAAAAACTGTTTTTT	CASSLGQGGEKLFF
-	TRBJ1-2	TRBV2	-	TGTGCCAGCAGTGAAGCAGATACTAACTATGGCTACACCTTC	CASSEADTNYGYTF
-	TRBJ1-2	TRBV11-1	-	TGTGCCAGCAGCTTATCGGTCGGGCTTCACTATGGCTACACCTTC	CASSLSVGLHYGYTF
-	TRBJ2-7	TRBV3-1/TRBV3-2	TRBD1	TGTGCCAGCAGTCCGGACAGGGGTTACGAGCAGTACTTC	CASSPDRGYEQYF
-	TRBJ1-1	TRBV27	-	TGTGCCAGCAGTTGGAGGGGGAGGGACACTGAAGCTTTCTTT	CASSWRGRDTEAFF
-	TRBJ1-4	TRBV28	TRBD1	TGTGCCAGCAGTTCGTCGGGCAGGGGGCGAGCTAATGAAAAACTGTTTTTT	CASSSSGRGRANEKLFF
-	TRBJ1-2	TRBV27	-	TGTGCCAGCAGTATCCACAGGGAGTACTATGGCTACACCTTC	CASSIHREYYGYTF
-	TRBJ2-1	TRBV7-2	-	TGTGCCAGCAGCTTTCTGGGGGGGCGGTACTACAATGAGCAGTTCTTC	CASSFLGGRYYNEQFF
-	TRBJ1-2	TRBV20-1	-	TGCAGTGCTAGTAGCAGCCGCGAGTCTAACTATGGCTACACCTTC	CSASSSRESNYGYTF
-	TRBJ2-5	TRBV7-6	-	TGTGCCAGCAGCTTAATGGCGGATATTCAAGAGACCCAGTACTTC	CASSLMADIQETQYF
-	TRBJ2-3	TRBV28	-	TGTGCCAGCCAGAGTTCGCAAGTTACAGATACGCAGTATTTT	CASQSSQVTDTQYF
-	TRBJ2-1	TRBV24-1	TRBD2	TGTGCCACCAGTGATGGGGGACTAGCAAACGGTAATGAGCAGTTCTTC	CATSDGGLANGNEQFF
-	TRBJ2-2	TRBV2	-	TGTGCCAGCTCTGTCGGGGAACGTGGCACCGGGGAGCTGTTTTTT	CASSVGERGTGELFF
-	TRBJ1-1	TRBV27	-	TGTGCCAGCAGTTTATCGGGGTCAGGGCCGGGAACTGAAGCTTTCTTT	CASSLSGSGPGTEAFF
-	TRBJ1-1	TRBV19	-	TGTGCCAGTAGTCTCATGAACACTGAAGCTTTCTTT	CASSLMNTEAFF
-	TRBJ2-6	TRBV18	-	TGTGCCAGCTCACTGGCGAGGGGCTCTGGGGCCAACGTCCTGACTTTC	CASSLARGSGANVLTF
once	TRBJ1-4	TRBV24-1	-	TGTGCCACCAGTGATTTGCCGGCCGGGTGGCCTAATGAAAAACTGTTTTTT	CATSDLPAGWPNEKLFF
once	TRBJ2-1	TRBV3-1/TRBV3-2	TRBD2	TGTGCCAGCAGCCAGCTCTGGGGGGGCAATGAGCAGTTCTTC	CASSQLWGGNEQFF
-	TRBJ2-7	TRBV5-1	-	TGCGCCAGCAGCTTGGGACCAGGGACCTACGAGCAGTACTTC	CASSLGPGTYEQYF
-	TRBJ1-6	TRBV6-5	TRBD1	TGTGCCAGCAGCCTCGACAGGGGTAATTCACCCCTCCACTTT	CASSLDRGNSPLHF
-	TRBJ2-7	TRBV9	TRBD1	TGTGCCAGCAGCAGGGACAGTGCTTCCTACGAGCAGTACTTC	CASSRDSASYEQYF
-	TRBJ1-5	TRBV6-4	-	TGTGCCAGCAGAGAGCAGGTTGGGGGGCTCACTCAGCCCCAGCATTTT	CASREQVGGLTQPQHF
-	TRBJ1-2	TRBV4-1	-	TGCGCCAGCAGCCAATACGGGGGATCTGACTATGGCTACACCTTC	CASSQYGGSDYGYTF
-	TRBJ1-5	TRBV18	TRBD1	TGTGCCAGCTCACCAACCGGGACAGGGGGCATGGAGCCCCAGCATTTT	CASSPTGTGGMEPQHF
-	TRBJ1-6	TRBV11-3	-	TGTGCCAGCAGCTTAGTCGGGGACTCACCCCTCCACTTT	CASSLVGDSPLHF
once	TRBJ2-1	TRBV5-4	-	TGTGCCAGCAGCTCGACCCAGTACAATGAGCAGTTCTTC	CASSSTQYNEQFF
-	TRBJ2-2	TRBV3-1/TRBV3-2	-	TGTGCCAGCAACTTTCATCGGACAGCGAACACCGGGGAGCTGTTTTTT	CASNFHRTANTGELFF
-	TRBJ2-1	TRBV19	TRBD1	TGTGCCAGTAGTATCGGACAGGCTCACTACAATGAGCAGTTCTTC	CASSIGQAHYNEQFF
-	TRBJ2-1	TRBV6-5	TRBD1	TGTGCCAGCAGTTTCCGGGACAGGAGTCCGAATGAGCAGTTCTTC	CASSFRDRSPNEQFF
-	TRBJ2-5	TRBV7-9	-	TGTGCCAGCAGCCGCCCCCTGGAGGAGACCCAGTACTTC	CASSRPLEETQYF
few	TRBJ2-2	TRBV27	-	TGTGCCAGCAGTAGATTAGGGACTCTGAACACCGGGGAGCTGTTTTTT	CASSRLGTLNTGELFF
-	TRBJ1-1	TRBV28	-	TGTGCCAGCAGGACACCCGAACCGAACACTGAAGCTTTCTTT	CASRTPEPNTEAFF
once	TRBJ2-1	TRBV6-6	-	TGTGCCAGCAGTCAAGGCGGAGAAGGGGTAAATGAGCAGTTCTTC	CASSQGGEGVNEQFF
-	TRBJ1-1	TRBV9	-	TGTGCCAGCAGCGCGGGACAGAACACTGAAGCTTTCTTT	CASSAGQNTEAFF
-	TRBJ2-3	TRBV29-1	TRBD1	TGCAGCGTACTACAGGGGACCCAAGGTACGCAGTATTTT	CSVLQGTQGTQYF
once	TRBJ2-7	TRBV9	TRBD1	TGTGCCAGCAGCCACGGACAGGGGTCCTACGAGCAGTACTTC	CASSHGQGSYEQYF
once	TRBJ1-1	TRBV5-4	-	TGTGCCAGCAGCCCCCCTGAAGGACAGAACACTGAAGCTTTCTTT	CASSPPEGQNTEAFF
-	TRBJ1-6	TRBV5-1	-	TGCGCCAGCAGTGGTAGTGGTAATTCACCCCTCCACTTT	CASSGSGNSPLHF
once	TRBJ1-2	TRBV7-2	-	TGTGCCAGCAGCTTAGAAGACGGAACTAACTATGGCTACACCTTC	CASSLEDGTNYGYTF
-	TRBJ1-1	TRBV7-3	-	TGTGCCAGCAGCCCCTCCGGGGGTGTCACTGAAGCTTTCTTT	CASSPSGGVTEAFF
-	TRBJ2-1	TRBV5-1	TRBD2	TGCGCCAGCAGCCCACCACGGGGCGGGGGGGCCGATGAGCAGTTCTTC	CASSPPRGGGADEQFF
-	TRBJ1-5	TRBV29-1	TRBD1	TGCAGCGTTGGTGGACAGGAAAGTCAGCCCCAGCATTTT	CSVGGQESQPQHF
-	TRBJ1-1	TRBV12-3/TRBV12-4	-	TGTGCCAGCACCCTAGGGTTCGGGACTGAAGCTTTCTTT	CASTLGFGTEAFF
-	TRBJ2-2	TRBV5-1	TRBD1	TGCGCCAGCAGCTTGGCTAGACAGGGGGTCGGCGGGGAGCTGTTTTTT	CASSLARQGVGGELFF
-	TRBJ1-4	TRBV7-9	TRBD1	TGTGCCAGCAGCTTAGCGGGCAGGGGGCCTGAAAAACTGTTTTTT	CASSLAGRGPEKLFF